This T cell receptor (beta chain) was documented in a study of blood T cells in healthy people across ages. The germline V gene encodes CDR1 SGHVS and CDR2 FQNEAQ. Trimming removed 5 bases from V and 2 bases from J, with 15 bases in between. There are 15 residues in the CDR3. With a J-beta primer mix and a sample-barcoded 5' primer, a second PCR ran about 7 to 12 cycles. Each cDNA molecule carried a tag from a template-switch adaptor that contained 12 random nucleotides. From the 5' RACE reads, TCRdb called clonotypes with MiXCR, one entry per CDR3 protein. The data hold around 940,000 distinct CDR3 sequences, with around 54% observed a single time.

Sample: blood. The TCR sequence derives from a woman aged 60 to 75 in good health. The gene calls are TRBV7-8 and TRBJ2-5; the D gene is possibly TRBD1 (6 bases). The CDR3 sequence: CASSHAAQGQETQYF. Written as DNA, the CDR3 is TGTGCCAGCAGCCACGCGGCACAGGGACAAGAGACCCAGTACTTC.